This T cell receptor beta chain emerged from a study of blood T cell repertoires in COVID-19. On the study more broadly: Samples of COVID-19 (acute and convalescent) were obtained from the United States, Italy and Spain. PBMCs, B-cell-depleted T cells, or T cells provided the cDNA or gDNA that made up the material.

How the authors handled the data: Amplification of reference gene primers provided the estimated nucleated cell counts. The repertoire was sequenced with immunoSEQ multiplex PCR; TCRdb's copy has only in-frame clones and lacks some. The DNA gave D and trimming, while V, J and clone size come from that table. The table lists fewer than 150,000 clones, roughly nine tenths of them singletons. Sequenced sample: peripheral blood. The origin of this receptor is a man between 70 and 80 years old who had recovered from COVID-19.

CDR3 bases: TGCGCCAGCAGCCAAGCCTCGGGGAGGGACACTGAAGCTTTCTTT. Translation gives CASSQASGRDTEAFF. This chain links TRBV4-1 with TRBJ1-1; no clear D gene. The CDR3 sequence is 15 residues long. The germline V and J ends were trimmed by 1 base and 3 bases, with 12 bases remaining between them. Germline CDR1 is MGHRA and CDR2 is YSYEKL.